The rows below give T cell receptor beta chains drawn from one sample of a study of T-cell reconstitution after alpha-beta-depleted transplantation in children. TCRdb fed the PCR reads into MiXCR, producing one record per CDR3 protein. This table holds fewer than 550,000 distinct CDR3 sequences, 9.5% to 12% found once. Source: PBMCs, mostly from graft donor cells, taken 180 days after TCRalphabeta/CD19-depleted stem cell transplant. Receptor source: a female patient aged 2-10 years who had a stem cell transplant for aplastic anemia, so the T cells may come from the graft donor. Both conserved end residues are part of each CDR3. A D gene is named only where the DNA matches it firmly. Size values are once, few and many counts, or a class for expanded clones, and some rows have none.

15	-	few	TRBV24-1	TRBJ1-2	TGTGCCACCACCGGGGACGACCCCGCCGGGTATGGCTACACCTTC	CATTGDDPAGYGYTF
14	-	-	TRBV7-9	TRBJ2-1	TGTGCCAGCAGCCGGGACTGGACCTACAATGAGCAGTTCTTC	CASSRDWTYNEQFF
16	TRBD1	many	TRBV12-3/TRBV12-4	TRBJ1-2	TGTGCCAGCAGTTTACCCCCGGACAGGGGGGAATATGGCTACACCTTC	CASSLPPDRGEYGYTF
16	-	few	TRBV14	TRBJ2-1	TGTGCCAGCAGCCTCCCGTTGAGGGCCTCCTACAATGAGCAGTTCTTC	CASSLPLRASYNEQFF
13	-	-	TRBV28	TRBJ1-1	TGTGCCAGCAAGCTGCAGGGGTACACTGAAGCTTTCTTT	CASKLQGYTEAFF
14	-	-	TRBV4-3	TRBJ1-2	TGCGCCAGCAGCCAAGAAGTCACTAACTATGGCTACACCTTC	CASSQEVTNYGYTF
13	-	-	TRBV12-3/TRBV12-4	TRBJ2-3	TGTGCCAGCAGCCGAGACAGGAGTGATACGCAGTATTTT	CASSRDRSDTQYF
13	-	-	TRBV27	TRBJ2-7	TGTGCCAGCAGTTACCGCCTAGCCGGCGAGCAGTACTTC	CASSYRLAGEQYF
16	TRBD1	-	TRBV7-9	TRBJ1-5	TGTGCCAGCAGCTTAGTTACCCCGACAGGGACTCAGCCCCGGCATTTT	CASSLVTPTGTQPRHF
15	TRBD1	few	TRBV5-5	TRBJ2-2	TGTGCCAGCAGAGAAGGGACAGCGAACACCGGGGAGCTGTTTTTT	CASREGTANTGELFF
14	TRBD2	many	TRBV25-1	TRBJ2-1	TGTGCCAGCATGACTAGCGTCTCCTACAATGAGCAGTTCTTC	CASMTSVSYNEQFF
15	-	few	TRBV6-1	TRBJ1-2	TGTGCCAGCAGTCCACGGACAGTCACTTTCGATGGCTACACCTTC	CASSPRTVTFDGYTF
13	-	-	TRBV29-1	TRBJ2-5	TGCAGCCTGTTAATGCCGGCTCTTAGGACCCAGTACTTC	CSLLMPALRTQYF
13	-	-	TRBV6-2/TRBV6-3	TRBJ2-1	TGTGCCAGCAAATTTAAGGGGTTGAGTGAGCAGTTCTTC	CASKFKGLSEQFF
15	-	few	TRBV28	TRBJ1-2	TGTGCCAGCAGTTTATCTTTCCGACAGGACTATGGCTACACCTTC	CASSLSFRQDYGYTF
14	-	few	TRBV9	TRBJ2-7	TGTGCCAGCAGCGTAGGAGCGGCCGACTACGAGCAGTACTTC	CASSVGAADYEQYF
12	-	-	TRBV20-1	TRBJ1-2	TGCAGTGCTAACTTCTTAGGGGTGGGCTACACCTTC	CSANFLGVGYTF
18	TRBD2	-	TRBV11-2	TRBJ2-3	TGTGCCAGCAGCGAACCTTTGACTAGCGGGCAAAGGGTAGATACGCAGTATTTT	CASSEPLTSGQRVDTQYF
14	-	few	TRBV3-1	TRBJ2-2	TGTGCCAGCAGCCGGGGACACCGCACCGGGGAGCTGTTTTTT	CASSRGHRTGELFF
15	-	few	TRBV5-1	TRBJ1-5	TGCGCCAGCAGCTTGGCCGATCGCTTCAATCAGCCCCAGCATTTT	CASSLADRFNQPQHF
14	-	-	TRBV27	TRBJ1-1	TGTGCCAGGTCAGGCTTCGGAGAACACACTGAAGCTTTCTTT	CARSGFGEHTEAFF
13	-	few	TRBV10-3	TRBJ2-3	TGTGCCATCTTGAGTGAGCCGTGGGATACGCAGTATTTT	CAILSEPWDTQYF
16	-	few	TRBV18	TRBJ1-5	TGTGCCAGCTCACCGCCGGGAGGGGGTTTCAATCAGCCCCAGCATTTT	CASSPPGGGFNQPQHF
13	TRBD1	few	TRBV20-1	TRBJ1-4	TGCAGTGCTACCGGGACAGCTAATGAAAAACTGTTTTTT	CSATGTANEKLFF
13	-	few	TRBV27	TRBJ1-5	TGTGCCAGCAGTCTCTCTCAGGGAGTGCCCCAGCATTTT	CASSLSQGVPQHF
15	-	-	TRBV7-2	TRBJ2-2	TGTGCCAGCAGCGAGGAGGGAATAGCCACCGGGGAGCTGTTTTTT	CASSEEGIATGELFF
14	-	few	TRBV20-1	TRBJ1-2	TGCAGTGCTAGGCCGGGACAAGAACTCTATGGCTACACCTTC	CSARPGQELYGYTF
13	-	-	TRBV12-3/TRBV12-4	TRBJ1-1	TGTGCCAGCAGTTTAACACTGCCCACCCATGCTTTCTTT	CASSLTLPTHAFF
15	TRBD1	-	TRBV28	TRBJ2-7	TGTGCCAGCAGCCCCTGGGGACAGGCGGACTACGAGCAGTACTTC	CASSPWGQADYEQYF
16	-	-	TRBV5-1	TRBJ2-1	TGCGCCAGCAGCCATGGGGGACTGTTGACCTACAATGAGCAGTTCTTC	CASSHGGLLTYNEQFF
14	-	-	TRBV5-1	TRBJ2-2	TGCGCCAGCAGGGAACAGGGATACACCGGGGAGCTGTTTTTT	CASREQGYTGELFF
15	TRBD1	-	TRBV28	TRBJ1-1	TGTGCCAGTTCCAACAGGGGGCTTGGAGAAACTGAAGCTTTCTTT	CASSNRGLGETEAFF
17	TRBD1	few	TRBV5-1	TRBJ2-1	TGCGCCAGCAGCTTGGGTGCACGGGACAGGGGTACTAAGGAGCAGTTCTTC	CASSLGARDRGTKEQFF
15	-	-	TRBV20-1	TRBJ2-2	TGCAGTGCAGCCCCCATCGTCCGATTACTCGGGGAGCTGTTTTTT	CSAAPIVRLLGELFF
19	TRBD2	-	TRBV7-3	TRBJ2-3	TGTGCCAGCAGCCCCCGTCTTTCCGGGGGACTAGCGGGGACAGATACGCAGTATTTT	CASSPRLSGGLAGTDTQYF
15	TRBD1	-	TRBV9	TRBJ2-1	TGTGCCAGCAGCGTGTGGGACAGGGACATCAATGAGCAGTTCTTC	CASSVWDRDINEQFF
17	TRBD2	few	TRBV3-1	TRBJ2-3	TGTGCCAGCAGCCAAGCCGGGACTAGCGGGGGCACAGATACGCAGTATTTT	CASSQAGTSGGTDTQYF
13	-	many	TRBV29-1	TRBJ2-3	TGCAGCGTTGACGGCAGGGCCACAGATACGCAGTATTTT	CSVDGRATDTQYF
16	-	-	TRBV5-1	TRBJ2-7	TGCGCCAGCAGCTTGTCGGGGGGCGCAGGATTATACGAGCAGTACTTC	CASSLSGGAGLYEQYF
15	TRBD2	many	TRBV24-1	TRBJ2-5	TGTGCCACCAGTGAACCTCGGGAGGTCCAAGAGACCCAGTACTTC	CATSEPREVQETQYF
17	TRBD2	few	TRBV5-6	TRBJ2-1	TGTGCCAGCAGAAAACCTAGCGGAGTCGGTTCCTACAATGAGCAGTTCTTC	CASRKPSGVGSYNEQFF
16	-	many	TRBV27	TRBJ2-7	TGTGCCAGCAGTTCATCGCTTGGACAGTTGATCCTCCAGCAGTACTTC	CASSSSLGQLILQQYF
15	TRBD2	few	TRBV20-1	TRBJ2-2	TGCAGTGCTGTCATCCTAGCGGGAGTGTCCGGGGAGCTGTTTTTT	CSAVILAGVSGELFF
15	-	-	TRBV29-1	TRBJ2-5	TGCAGCGTCCAAGGACTAGCGGACAGGGGGGAGACCCAGTACTTC	CSVQGLADRGETQYF
15	TRBD1	-	TRBV7-9	TRBJ2-5	TGTGCCAGCAGCTTGGGGACAGGGTCCCTGTGGACCCAGTACTTC	CASSLGTGSLWTQYF
14	-	few	TRBV12-3/TRBV12-4	TRBJ1-5	TGTGCCAGCAGTTTTGGTCGTCAGAATCAGCCCCAGCATTTT	CASSFGRQNQPQHF
15	-	-	TRBV28	TRBJ1-6	TGTGCCAGCAGCCCCAACGGCAGGGGTAATTCACCCCTCCACTTT	CASSPNGRGNSPLHF
14	-	few	TRBV6-2/TRBV6-3	TRBJ1-1	TGTGCCAGCAGGATCAACAGGAGGACGGCTGAAGCTTTCTTT	CASRINRRTAEAFF
15	TRBD1	-	TRBV4-2	TRBJ1-2	TGTGCCAGCAGCCAAAAGGGAGGGGGCGCGGATGGCTACACCTTC	CASSQKGGGADGYTF
10	-	few	TRBV28	TRBJ2-1	TGTGCCTCGAAGAGGAATGAGCAGTTCTTC	CASKRNEQFF
15	-	many	TRBV4-3	TRBJ2-7	TGCGCCAGCAGCCAAGATAAGGGTAGCTCCTACGAGCAGTACTTC	CASSQDKGSSYEQYF
17	TRBD1	many	TRBV25-1	TRBJ1-1	TGTGCCAGCAGTGAACCACAAAGGGACAGGCCATCTGCTGAAGCTTTCTTT	CASSEPQRDRPSAEAFF
11	-	few	TRBV7-9	TRBJ2-7	TGTGCCAGCAGCTCCGTGCACGAGCAGTACTTC	CASSSVHEQYF
12	-	-	TRBV10-3	TRBJ2-7	TGTGCCACCGGGAGTAGCTCCTACGAGCAGTACTTC	CATGSSSYEQYF
18	TRBD2	few	TRBV7-3	TRBJ2-1	TGTGCCAGCAGCTCCGGACTAGCGGGAGTAGGGTACCTCAATGAGCAGTTCTTC	CASSSGLAGVGYLNEQFF